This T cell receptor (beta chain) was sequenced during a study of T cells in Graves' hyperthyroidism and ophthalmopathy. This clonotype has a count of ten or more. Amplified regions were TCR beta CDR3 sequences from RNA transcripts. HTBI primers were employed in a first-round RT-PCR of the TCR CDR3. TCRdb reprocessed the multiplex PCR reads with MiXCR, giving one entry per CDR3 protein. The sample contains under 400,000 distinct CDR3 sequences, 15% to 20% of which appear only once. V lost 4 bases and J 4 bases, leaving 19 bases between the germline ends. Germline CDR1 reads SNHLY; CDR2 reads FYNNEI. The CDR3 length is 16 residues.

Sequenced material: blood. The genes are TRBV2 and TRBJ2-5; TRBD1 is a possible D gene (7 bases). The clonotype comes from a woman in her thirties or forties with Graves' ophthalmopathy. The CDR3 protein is CASSGGVNRGGETQYF. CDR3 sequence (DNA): TGTGCCAGCAGTGGGGGCGTAAACAGGGGAGGAGAGACCCAGTACTTC.